This TCR beta chain was profiled in a study of graft-versus-host responses after intestinal transplantation (dated by TCRdb to the early 2020s). Background on the whole study: Multivisceral, liver-intestinal, or isolated intestinal transplants were received by the recipients. Alloreactive clones were identified by sequencing pre-transplant mixed lymphocyte reaction products and comparing them with unstimulated pre-transplant donor and recipient T cells. All recipients received anti-thymocyte globulin induction followed by maintenance tacrolimus and steroids for roughly 3 years. Rather than being sequenced by the commercial service, samples from a few later patients were sequenced in-house on an Illumina MiSeq and processed with MiXCR. Of the 20 to 30 intestinal transplant recipients enrolled in the cohort, one of whom was a retransplant, a few patients without pretransplant specimens were excluded. Graft-versus-host and host-versus-graft alloreactive T cell clones were tracked in the graft, circulation and bone marrow after intestinal transplantation using bulk TCR-beta CDR3 sequencing. Donor T cell macrochimerism was defined as a peak of at least 4% donor T cells among recipient peripheral blood mononuclear cells.

Turning to this clone: Its antigen is unknown. Qualities for individual bases were not recorded, and no much larger clone is one base off.

The time point label corresponds to: cells obtained before transplantation from donor or recipient. CD3+CD4+ and CD3+CD8+ populations were FACS-sorted from unstimulated pre-transplant donor and recipient cells taken from spleen or lymph nodes. Library preparation used the immunoSEQ multiplex PCR assay. In most patients, genomic DNA was isolated using the Qiagen DNeasy Blood and Tissue Kit and sent frozen to Adaptive Biotechnologies for TCR sequencing. For most patients, high-throughput TCR-beta CDR3 sequencing of genomic DNA was performed by Adaptive Biotechnologies. Concerning the study's data processing: Adaptive's ImmunoSEQ software was the source of the TCR sequencing data for about 20 patients, while three other patients were processed with MiXCR and VDJtools. CD4 versus CD8 sorting errors were corrected by removing sequences found in both subsets at a frequency ratio below 5:1. CDR3 nucleotide sequences shared between donor and recipient were removed because their origin could not be assigned. To count as alloreactive, a clone needed at least 2-fold expansion over unstimulated cells and a minimum CFSE-low frequency of 0.002% (template counts) or 0.001% (read counts). Clones detected in sequenced pre-transplant spleen, lymph node, or MLR CFSE-low populations of the donor or recipient were defined as mappable. Cumulative frequency of alloreactive clones was calculated as a percentage of all sequences weighted by copy number. The source is immuneACCESS, and TCRdb retained only in-frame sequences with V and J called. Part of the clones is not carried over; for the studies checked, unresolved V genes explain less than half of this, and the remainder is unexplained. V and J calls and clone size follow that table, whereas D and trimming were derived from the DNA. This sample holds under 150,000 clones; approximately 92% were observed only once. Together, the top ten hold more than 0.1% of the sample.

Broader findings and caveats from the paper: In the allografts of patients with donor T cell macrochimerism, GvH to HvG T cell clonal ratios were high. The conclusions were limited by the relatively low number and heterogeneity of the intestinal transplant patients. GvH clones were detected in recipient bone marrow, and some appeared earlier in ileal mucosa or blood, consistent with an intestinal mucosal origin. Early after transplant, peak levels of circulating GvH clones were found to be associated with declines in HvG clones.

The germline V gene provides CDR1 SGHTA and CDR2 FQGNSA. V loses 3 bases of germline sequence and J loses 2 bases, and the interval between the two ends is 8 bases. Inclusive of the bounding cysteine and phenylalanine, the CDR3 is 15 residues long. Only the CDR3 DNA is retained, 45 bases long and in frame from the first base. The source of this sequence is a human donor who received an intestinal transplant. Sequences were derived from unstimulated CD4+ T cells sorted from spleen or lymph node cells, sampled before intestinal transplant. The rearranged segments are TRBV7-2 and TRBJ2-6; the D gene cannot be resolved reliably. The nucleotide sequence reads as follows: TGTGCCAGCAGCTTTTCGATTACTGGGGCCAACGTCCTGACTTTC. Translated, it reads CASSFSITGANVLTF.